The clone carrying this TCR beta chain was seen once. The data are from a study of cytomegalovirus exposure and HLA in healthy donors. With 60 Vbeta and 13 Jbeta primers, the PCR was carried out. As processed by the authors: A follow-up analysis tallied some 80 million unique TCR beta chains, roughly 11 million shared. Libraries were prepared by immunoSEQ multiplex PCR; TCRdb keeps only in-frame clonotypes and omits some of them. That table supplies the V and J calls and clone size; D and trimming were determined from the DNA. Here the sample spans about 190,000 clones, 80% to 85% being singletons. The material sequenced was PBMCs. This sequence originates from a woman in her thirties or forties in good health and CMV-seronegative.

CDR3 in DNA: TGCGCCAGCAGCCCCACTAAACAACTAGCGGAGCAGTACTTC. Residues: CASSPTKQLAEQYF. The chain has TRBV4-3 and TRBJ2-5; 8 bases line up with TRBD2. V shed 4 bases, J shed 11 bases, and the junction held 12 bases outside the gene matches. From germline, CDR1 is LGHNA and CDR2 YSLEER. The CDR3 consists of 14 residues.